Presented here are 18 T cell receptor beta chains from one specimen sequenced in a study of blood T cells in healthy people across ages. The use of a sample-barcoded 5' primer and a J-beta primer mix characterized a second PCR of about 7 to 12 cycles. TCRdb analysed the 5' RACE reads with MiXCR anew, one entry per CDR3 protein. The sample comprises approximately 940,000 distinct CDR3 sequences, approximately 49% of which are singletons, and 13% rests with the top ten. Specimen: blood. The receptors were sampled from a man aged 25 to 40 in good health.

The V call is TRBV18, the J call TRBJ2-1; perhaps TRBD1 as D (5 bases). Germline CDR1 KGHSH, CDR2 LQKENI. The CDR3 runs 12 residues. V was trimmed by 3 bases and J by 9 bases, leaving 9 bases between them. CDR3 sequence reads: CASSPREGEQFF. The DNA of the CDR3 is TGTGCCAGCTCACCCAGGGAAGGTGAGCAGTTCTTC. The whole variable domain, filled in from reference TRBV18 and TRBJ2-1, reads NAGVMQNPRHLVRRRGQEARLRCSPMKGHSHVYWYRQLPEEGLKFMVYLQKENIIDESGMPKERFSAEFPKEGPSILRIQQVVRGDSAAYFCASSPREGEQFFGPGTRLTVL.

The V call is TRBV4-1, the J call TRBJ2-5; 8 bases agree with TRBD2. The J call may be in error: the DNA end matches TRBJ2-7 better. This CDR3 has 16 amino acids. Germline assignment: CDR1 MGHRA and CDR2 YSYEKL. The CDR3 loop reads CASSQDPGGPSGEQYF. The CDR3 DNA reads as TGCGCCAGCAGCCAAGATCCGGGGGGGCCCTCCGGCGAGCAGTACTTC.

This chain joins TRBV7-2 and TRBJ2-1, with 9 bases matching TRBD2. Germline V CDR1 and CDR2: SGHTA, FQGNSA. This CDR3 contains 15 residues. Trimming took 5 bases from V and 10 from J; bases not matched to a gene: 12. Here the CDR3 DNA reads TGTGCCAGCAGCCGCTTTGCGGGGGGGTCCGGGGAGCAGTTCTTC. Its protein product is CASSRFAGGSGEQFF.

This clonotype was observed a few times. This chain connects TRBV7-2 to TRBJ2-5; 11 bases are a match to TRBD2. There are 15 residues in the CDR3. J was trimmed by 4 bases and V by 4 bases; bases with no gene match: 5. The germline V gene encodes CDR1 SGHTA and CDR2 FQGNSA. CDR3 sequence: CASSSPTSGVETQYF. The CDR3 DNA sequence: TGTGCCAGCAGCTCGCCGACTAGCGGGGTAGAGACCCAGTACTTC.

The chain combines TRBV11-2 with TRBJ2-5; D is undetermined. The germline CDR1 and CDR2 sequences are SGHAT and FQNNGV. Trimming removed 5 bases from V and 5 bases from J, with 15 bases in between. The CDR3 totals 14 residues. The DNA of the CDR3 is TGTGCCAGCAGCCTTCCTCAAGGTGGGGAGACCCAGTACTTC. Translation: CASSLPQGGETQYF.

This clonotype appeared a few times. The J gene is TRBJ2-7, the V gene TRBV6-2 or TRBV6-3; weak D call: TRBD1 (6 bases). V dropped 9 bases and J dropped 10 bases, with 19 bases sitting between them. The CDR3 consists of 12 residues. CDR1 and CDR2 (germline): MNHEY, SVGEGT. This CDR3 is CASSTDPTGQYF. The DNA for the CDR3 is TGTGCCAGTTCTACAGACCCGACAGGACAGTACTTC.

This clonotype was observed a handful of times. The chain combines TRBV7-2 with TRBJ2-4, with TRBD2 as a possible D gene (7 bases). Germline CDR1 and CDR2: SGHTA and FQGNSA. V lost 4 bases and J lost 7, with 17 bases in between. This CDR3 has 15 residues. In nucleotides, the CDR3 is TGTGCCAGCAGCTCGGCGGGGGCCGCAAGGAACATTCAGTACTTC. Protein product: CASSSAGAARNIQYF.

The sample holds one count of this clonotype. The chain couples TRBV7-2 to TRBJ1-1, with 7 bases aligning to TRBD1. Losses at the gene ends were 4 bases for V and 0 bases for J; bases not matched to a gene: 5. This CDR3 comprises 15 residues. In germline, CDR1 is SGHTA, CDR2 FQGNSA. CDR3 sequence (DNA): TGTGCCAGCAGCTATTGGACAGGTCTGAACACTGAAGCTTTCTTT. Amino acid sequence: CASSYWTGLNTEAFF. Combining the CDR3 with reference TRBV7-2 and TRBJ1-1 gives the whole variable domain GAGVSQSPSNKVTEKGKDVELRCDPISGHTALYWYRQSLGQGLEFLIYFQGNSAPDKSGLPSDRFSAERTGGSVSTLTIQRTQQEDSAVYLCASSYWTGLNTEAFFGQGTRLTVV.

This chain joins TRBV3-1 and TRBJ2-1, with 7 bases matching TRBD2. Losses at the gene ends were 4 bases for V and 4 bases for J; bases not matched to a gene: 7. This CDR3 has 15 residues. Per the germline V gene, CDR1 is LGHDT and CDR2 is YNNKEL (reference sequence). The CDR3 spells CASSRLAGEYNEQFF. Here the CDR3 DNA reads TGTGCCAGCAGCCGCCTGGCGGGGGAGTACAATGAGCAGTTCTTC.

This clonotype occurred a few times. The chain joins TRBV7-9 to TRBJ1-1, with 7 bases that match TRBD1. J gave up 1 base and V 4 bases, and 3 bases lay outside the gene matches. CDR1 and CDR2 (germline): SEHNR, FQNEAQ (reference sequence). The CDR3 length is 14 residues. CDR3 sequence: CASSSQGENTEAFF. The CDR3 DNA sequence: TGTGCCAGCAGCTCCCAGGGGGAGAACACTGAAGCTTTCTTT. Variable domain in full (rest from reference TRBV7-9 and TRBJ1-1): DTGVSQNPRHKITKRGQNVTFRCDPISEHNRLYWYRQTLGQGPEFLTYFQNEAQLEKSRLLSDRFSAERPKGSFSTLEIQRTEQGDSAMYLCASSSQGENTEAFFGQGTRLTVV.

This clonotype was seen a handful of times. This chain joins TRBV10-3 and TRBJ2-4, with D uncertain. Trimming shortened V by 0 bases and J by 8 bases, and 11 bases separated the two germline ends. Germline V gene lookup returns CDR1 ENHRY and CDR2 SYGVKD. The CDR3 length is 14 residues. CDR3 sequence (DNA): TGTGCCATCAGTGAGTCGCCGAGTTCGGACATTCAGTACTTC. This codes for CAISESPSSDIQYF.

This clonotype came up a few times. The CDR3 is CASSQEWQGAYEQYF. CDR3 nucleotide sequence: TGTGCCAGCAGCCAAGAATGGCAGGGGGCGTACGAGCAGTACTTC. The chain has TRBV4-2 and TRBJ2-7, with 8 bases identical to TRBD1. The CDR3 sequence is 15 residues long. Trimming at V came to 0 bases and at J to 4 bases, leaving 5 bases not matched to a gene. Germline V gives CDR1 LGHNA, CDR2 YNFKEQ.

Comment on this clonotype: One end of the junction varies from germline; a read error may be responsible. The V and J genes are TRBV28 and TRBJ2-5; 8 positions agree with TRBD1. The V gene's germline CDR1 is MDHEN and CDR2 SYDVKM. There are 15 residues in the CDR3. The CDR3 DNA reads TGTGCCAGCAGTCCTGCAGGACAGGGAAAAGAGACTCAGTACTTC. Its protein is CASSPAGQGKETQYF.

This clonotype has ten or more counts. V gene TRBV6-5 combines with J gene TRBJ2-3; no reliable D call. Per the germline V gene, CDR1 is MNHEY and CDR2 is SVGAGI. V lost 7 bases and J lost 2, with 4 bases in between. The length of the CDR3 is 11 residues. The CDR3 region has the DNA TGTGCCAGCACCAACACAGATACGCAGTATTTT. This sequence encodes CASTNTDTQYF.

This chain joins TRBV7-2 and TRBJ2-1; TRBD1 aligns across 8 bases. The CDR3 length is 14 residues. J lost 7 bases, V lost 7 bases, and 9 bases had no gene match. The germline CDR1 and CDR2 sequences are SGHTA and FQGNSA. The CDR3, as DNA: TGTGCCAGCAACGTGCAGGGGGCGGGAAATGAGCAGTTCTTC. Protein product: CASNVQGAGNEQFF. The whole variable domain, remainder taken from reference TRBV7-2 and TRBJ2-1, is GAGVSQSPSNKVTEKGKDVELRCDPISGHTALYWYRQSLGQGLEFLIYFQGNSAPDKSGLPSDRFSAERTGGSVSTLTIQRTQQEDSAVYLCASNVQGAGNEQFFGPGTRLTVL.

This clonotype was seen ten or more times. A clone one base away is much larger, so this may be a read error. The chain is built from TRBV6-6 and TRBJ2-1; the D gene is possibly TRBD2 (7 bases). Germline lookup yields CDR1 MNHNY and CDR2 SVGAGI (reference sequence). This CDR3 has 13 residues. V was pared by 6 bases and J by 5 bases, with 11 bases between. CDR3 sequence: CASSGGGDNEQFF. The CDR3 region has the DNA TGTGCCAGCAGCGGAGGGGGGGACAATGAGCAGTTCTTC.

This clonotype has a handful of counts. The chain links TRBV4-1 to TRBJ2-7; perhaps TRBD2 as D (5 bases). This CDR3 region has 13 residues. In germline, CDR1 is MGHRA, CDR2 YSYEKL. V shed 5 bases and J shed 0 bases, with 8 bases lying between them. The CDR3 region is CASSAAGSYEQYF. The CDR3 region has the DNA TGCGCCAGCAGCGCGGCGGGCTCCTACGAGCAGTACTTC.

About this clonotype: The CDR3 ends on some other residue instead of the conserved phenylalanine or tryptophan, so this is likely a read error. This sequence joins TRBV6-5 and TRBJ2-7; 7 bases are a match to TRBD1. CDR1 and CDR2 from the germline V gene are MNHEY and SVGAGI. The CDR3 length is 13 residues. The trim removed 4 bases at V and 6 bases at J, leaving 6 bases unmatched. The CDR3 coding sequence is TGTGCCAGCAGTTTCCGACAGGGTGGCGAGCAGTACTTA. Protein product: CASSFRQGGEQYL.